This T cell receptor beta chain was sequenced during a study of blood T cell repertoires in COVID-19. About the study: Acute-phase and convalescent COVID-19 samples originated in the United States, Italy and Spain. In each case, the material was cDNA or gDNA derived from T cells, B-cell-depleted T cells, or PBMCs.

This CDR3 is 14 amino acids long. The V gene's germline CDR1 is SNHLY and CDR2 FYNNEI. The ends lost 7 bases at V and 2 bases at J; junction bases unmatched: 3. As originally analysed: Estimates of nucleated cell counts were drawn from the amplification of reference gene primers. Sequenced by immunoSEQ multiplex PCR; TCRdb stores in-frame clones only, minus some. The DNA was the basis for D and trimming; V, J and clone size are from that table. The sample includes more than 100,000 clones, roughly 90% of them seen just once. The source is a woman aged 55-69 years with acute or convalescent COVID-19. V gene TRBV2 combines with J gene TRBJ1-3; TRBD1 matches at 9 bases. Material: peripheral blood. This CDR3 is CASNWDRAGNTIYF. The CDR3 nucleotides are TGTGCCAGCAACTGGGACAGGGCTGGAAACACCATATATTTT.